This entry features one T cell receptor beta chain sequence. Its antigen remains unknown. The data are from a study of T cell responses to AZD1222 COVID-19 vaccine. Background on the study: Samples with a second dose at about 4 or about 12 weeks were pooled together.

TCRdb keeps only in-frame clones here, not all; method: immunoSEQ multiplex PCR. The repertoire consists of approximately 120,000 clones, with roughly 93% occurring once and the leading ten covering about 3%. Study-level results: Without day 14 samples, only post-peak T cell repertoires were studied. Targets within unmutated variant regions were reportedly found for nearly half of spike-specific TCRs. Donors were mostly white British, more females; clonal diversity possibly underestimated.

The CDR3 has 16 amino acids. Germline loops: CDR1 LGHNA, CDR2 YSLEER. Between the trimmed V and J ends, which lost 0 bases and 6 bases, there was a span of 16 bases. The J gene is TRBJ2-3, the V gene TRBV4-3; D is unresolved. The sample consisted of peripheral blood, taken on day 0 of AZD1222 vaccination. The clonotype was recovered from an adult in good health. CDR3 sequence: CASSQERSSRPDTQYF. Here the CDR3 DNA reads TGCGCCAGCAGCCAAGAAAGGAGCTCCCGCCCCGATACGCAGTATTTT.